This TCR beta chain appears in the sequencing data of a study of Ad26.COV2.S vaccination and SARS-CoV-2 variants (dated by TCRdb to the early 2020s). About the study as a whole: Donors in the vaccine arm were drawn from COV1001, a multicentre, randomized, double-blind, placebo-controlled phase I-IIa trial testing Ad26.COV2.S in healthy adults. Ad26.COV2.S was given intramuscularly at 5x10^10 or 1x10^11 viral particles, as a single shot or as two shots 56 days apart. TCRbeta repertoire sequencing served as the tool for gauging how specific and how broad the SARS-CoV-2-reactive T cell receptors were following Ad26.COV2.S vaccination. A total of roughly 32 samples were included in the TCR-sequenced set, comprising 19 Ad26.COV2.S vaccine recipients, 5 placebo recipients and 8 SARS-CoV-2 convalescent individuals. Trial participants were randomized into five groups of five, in which low-dose or high-dose Ad26.COV2.S was given once or twice, or placebo was given on both occasions. Blinding of investigators to trial group allocation was maintained during experiments and outcome assessment.

The immunoSEQ Assay was the method used to sequence TCRbeta CDR3 regions. After extraction, genomic DNA underwent amplification by bias-controlled multiplex PCR, followed by high-throughput sequencing. The paper's data handling went like this. To quantify the absolute abundance of every unique TCRbeta CDR3 region, sequences were collapsed and filtered. T cell fraction was estimated by normalizing TCRbeta template counts to usable DNA, with usable DNA measured through amplification of reference genes found in all nucleated cells. Repertoire TCRs were annotated as SARS-CoV-2-specific by exact matching of V gene, CDR3 amino acid sequence and J gene to a known reactive TCR set. MIRA supplied the reference SARS-CoV-2 TCR set, which was filtered for enrichment in COVID-19-positive ImmuneCODE repertoires so that public or cross-reactive TCRs were removed. Drawing on the MIRA antigens, annotated TCRs were analysed further at the level of specific ORF or position within ORF. Breadth was defined as annotated unique rearrangements over total unique productive rearrangements; depth was the summed frequency of those rearrangements. Two-sided Wilcoxon rank-sum tests were used to compare TCR breadth between groups. The immuneACCESS repertoire file appears here via TCRdb, limited to in-frame rearrangements. These files lack a portion of the clones; in checked studies, under half of the deficit traces to unresolved V genes, and the cause of the others is not known. That table is the source of V, J and clone size, and D and trimming were worked out from the DNA. For this sample the table gives 400,000 to 500,000 clones, of which over 75% were detected only once. The ten largest account for approximately 4% of the sample.

The intended sense of this specimen's treatment or condition label: roughly 19 received Ad26.COV2.S at low or high dose, single or two shots; 5 received placebo; per-sample allocation not given. For vaccine and placebo recipients, the sequenced repertoires came from samples collected on day 63 after the first injection. Between 29 July and 7 August 2020, Cohort 1b enrolled 25 adults aged 18-55 years at one site in Boston, USA. Ad26.COV2.S consisted of a replication-incompetent adenovirus type 26 vector by which a prefusion-stabilized SARS-CoV-2 spike protein from the original Wuhan strain was expressed. Including the terminal cysteine and phenylalanine, the CDR3 comprises 16 residues. Of all the DNA, just the CDR3 is kept, 48 bases in frame from base 1. From a lookup of the germline V gene (reference sequence), CDR1 and CDR2 are MNHEY and SMNVEV. Germline trimming amounts to 4 bases on V and 3 bases on J, with 4 as the count of junction bases outside the gene matches.

This clone has just a few counts. The target of this receptor is not known. No clone much larger than this one lies a single base away; base qualities are absent. Beyond this particular receptor, the publication reports: It was noted by the authors that total T cell responses may have been underestimated by the TCR breadth and depth analyses. Comparable non-spike TCR breadth was observed between vaccine and placebo recipients, consistent with only spike being contained in the vaccine. Substantial breadth of spike-specific CD8+ and CD4+ T cell responses was reported after vaccination. Spike-specific TCR breadth was higher in Ad26.COV2.S recipients than in placebo recipients (P = 0.0014). The study was not powered to compare responses between vaccine doses or regimens.

The rearranged segments are TRBV27 and TRBJ2-1, with 12 bases aligning to TRBD2. The source of this sequence is a person aged 18-65 years who received the Ad26.COV2.S COVID-19 vaccine or a placebo. The sequencing here drew on peripheral blood, taken in a trial of Ad26.COV2.S vaccine versus placebo. The base sequence is TGTGCCAGCAGTTCCGGACTAGCGGGGTACTACAATGAGCAGTTCTTC. This codes for CASSSGLAGYYNEQFF.